A selection of T cell receptor beta chains follows, all from one sample in a study of cytomegalovirus exposure and HLA in healthy donors. Repertoires were generated with immunoSEQ multiplex PCR, while TCRdb's copy carries only in-frame clones and drops some. The table has 150,000 or so clones, 73% seen once. The sequencing sample was made of PBMCs. These receptors originate from a woman aged 18 to 35 in good health and CMV-seronegative. Each CDR3 is given with its conserved first and last residue. The order of the fields is CDR3 DNA, CDR3 protein, V gene, J gene, D gene, clone size. A D gene is named only where the DNA matches it firmly. Size tells how often a clone was seen (once, few, many) or the class of an expanded clone, and some rows leave it out.

CDR3nt: TGCGCCAGCAGTGACTCGGGGAGCACAGATACGCAGTATTTT; CDR3aa: CASSDSGSTDTQYF; v_gene: TRBV10-1; j_gene: TRBJ2-3; d_gene: -; abundance: -
CDR3nt: TGCGCCAGCAGCCAAGGGGCGACTAGTACGGGGGAGACCCAGTACTTC; CDR3aa: CASSQGATSTGETQYF; v_gene: TRBV4-3; j_gene: TRBJ2-5; d_gene: -; abundance: -
CDR3nt: TGCGCCAGCAGCTGGGAAGGGACAGGGCTGAGCTCCTACGAGCAGTACTTC; CDR3aa: CASSWEGTGLSSYEQYF; v_gene: TRBV5-1; j_gene: TRBJ2-7; d_gene: TRBD1; abundance: -
CDR3nt: TGCAGCGTTCATGACAGGCGAAATGTTGAGACCCAGTACTTC; CDR3aa: CSVHDRRNVETQYF; v_gene: TRBV29-1; j_gene: TRBJ2-5; d_gene: -; abundance: -
CDR3nt: TGTGCCAGCAGTAAAAGGTCGTTGCTCAGGGCCAGCCAAGAGGCCCAGTACTTC; CDR3aa: CASSKRSLLRASQEAQYF; v_gene: TRBV7-8; j_gene: TRBJ2-5; d_gene: -; abundance: -
CDR3nt: TGTGCCAGCAGTAGAGTCATGAATGAGCAGTTCTTC; CDR3aa: CASSRVMNEQFF; v_gene: TRBV27; j_gene: TRBJ2-1; d_gene: -; abundance: few
CDR3nt: TGTGCCAGCTCACCTCTGAAGGGTGGTGCAGGGGGCTCTAACGAGCAGTACTTC; CDR3aa: CASSPLKGGAGGSNEQYF; v_gene: TRBV18; j_gene: TRBJ2-7; d_gene: TRBD1; abundance: -
CDR3nt: TGTGCCAGCAGCCAGGAACAGGCGAACACTGAAGCTTTCTTT; CDR3aa: CASSQEQANTEAFF; v_gene: TRBV6-5; j_gene: TRBJ1-1; d_gene: -; abundance: few
CDR3nt: TGTGCCAGCAGGGTCCGGACAGGGGGCAACACCGGGGAGCTGTTTTTT; CDR3aa: CASRVRTGGNTGELFF; v_gene: TRBV11-2; j_gene: TRBJ2-2; d_gene: TRBD1; abundance: -
CDR3nt: TGTGCCAGCAGTTATTCCGGGACAAACCTTGCCTACGAGCAGTACTTC; CDR3aa: CASSYSGTNLAYEQYF; v_gene: TRBV6-5; j_gene: TRBJ2-7; d_gene: -; abundance: -
CDR3nt: TGTGCCAGCAGCGGTGGGAGAAATGGCTACACCTTC; CDR3aa: CASSGGRNGYTF; v_gene: TRBV21-1; j_gene: TRBJ1-2; d_gene: -; abundance: -
CDR3nt: TGTGCCAGCAGCTTAGATAGGGGGAACTATGGCTACACCTTC; CDR3aa: CASSLDRGNYGYTF; v_gene: TRBV7-9; j_gene: TRBJ1-2; d_gene: -; abundance: -
CDR3nt: TGTGCCAGCAGTGAAGCCGGAGGGTATGGCTACACCTTC; CDR3aa: CASSEAGGYGYTF; v_gene: TRBV6-1; j_gene: TRBJ1-2; d_gene: -; abundance: -
CDR3nt: TGTGCCAGCAGCCCCCCGCACAGCACCGGGGAGCTGTTTTTT; CDR3aa: CASSPPHSTGELFF; v_gene: TRBV13; j_gene: TRBJ2-2; d_gene: -; abundance: -
CDR3nt: TGTGCCTGCCTTCGACAGGGGGAAGATGAAAAACTGTTTTTT; CDR3aa: CACLRQGEDEKLFF; v_gene: TRBV30; j_gene: TRBJ1-4; d_gene: TRBD1; abundance: -
CDR3nt: TGTGCCAGCAGTGACGAAGACAGTCAAAGCAATCAGCCCCAGCATTTT; CDR3aa: CASSDEDSQSNQPQHF; v_gene: TRBV6-4; j_gene: TRBJ1-5; d_gene: -; abundance: -
CDR3nt: TGTGCCAGTAGTATAGGTTTCGGAGCAGATACGCAGTATTTT; CDR3aa: CASSIGFGADTQYF; v_gene: TRBV19; j_gene: TRBJ2-3; d_gene: -; abundance: -
CDR3nt: TGTGCCAGCAGCTTAGGCCCCTTAGAATCACCCCTCCACTTT; CDR3aa: CASSLGPLESPLHF; v_gene: TRBV7-9; j_gene: TRBJ1-6; d_gene: -; abundance: once
CDR3nt: TGTGCCAGCAGCTTACGGGGGAACACCGGGGAGCTGTTTTTT; CDR3aa: CASSLRGNTGELFF; v_gene: TRBV7-3; j_gene: TRBJ2-2; d_gene: -; abundance: once
CDR3nt: TGTGCCAGCAGTACACTACTGAACACCGGGGAGCTGTTTTTT; CDR3aa: CASSTLLNTGELFF; v_gene: TRBV14; j_gene: TRBJ2-2; d_gene: -; abundance: -
CDR3nt: TGTGCCAGCAGCGCCGAACAGGGGCTCTATGGCTACACCTTC; CDR3aa: CASSAEQGLYGYTF; v_gene: TRBV2; j_gene: TRBJ1-2; d_gene: TRBD1; abundance: once
CDR3nt: TGTGCCAGCAGCCAAGAGAGTGGGGGCGCAGCTTTCTTT; CDR3aa: CASSQESGGAAFF; v_gene: TRBV14; j_gene: TRBJ1-1; d_gene: -; abundance: once
CDR3nt: TGCAGCGAACGTCGGGGTTACCAAGAGACCCAGTACTTC; CDR3aa: CSERRGYQETQYF; v_gene: TRBV29-1; j_gene: TRBJ2-5; d_gene: -; abundance: -
CDR3nt: TGTGCCTGCAGTTCCTACCCGGGACAGGGGGCTACAGATACGCAGTATTTT; CDR3aa: CACSSYPGQGATDTQYF; v_gene: TRBV27; j_gene: TRBJ2-3; d_gene: TRBD1; abundance: -
CDR3nt: TGTGCCATCAGTCAACCCTATTCCTACAATGAGCAGTTCTTC; CDR3aa: CAISQPYSYNEQFF; v_gene: TRBV10-3; j_gene: TRBJ2-1; d_gene: -; abundance: -
CDR3nt: TGTGCCAGCTCACCCCCCAGCGCAGTCTATGTAGGTAACACTGAAGCTTTCTTT; CDR3aa: CASSPPSAVYVGNTEAFF; v_gene: TRBV18; j_gene: TRBJ1-1; d_gene: -; abundance: -
CDR3nt: TGTGCCAGCAGCCAGCAGGGACAGGACTTCTACGAGCAGTACTTC; CDR3aa: CASSQQGQDFYEQYF; v_gene: TRBV5-4; j_gene: TRBJ2-7; d_gene: TRBD1; abundance: once
CDR3nt: TGTGCCAGCAGTGACAGGGCCACCGGGGAGCTGTTTTTT; CDR3aa: CASSDRATGELFF; v_gene: TRBV2; j_gene: TRBJ2-2; d_gene: -; abundance: few